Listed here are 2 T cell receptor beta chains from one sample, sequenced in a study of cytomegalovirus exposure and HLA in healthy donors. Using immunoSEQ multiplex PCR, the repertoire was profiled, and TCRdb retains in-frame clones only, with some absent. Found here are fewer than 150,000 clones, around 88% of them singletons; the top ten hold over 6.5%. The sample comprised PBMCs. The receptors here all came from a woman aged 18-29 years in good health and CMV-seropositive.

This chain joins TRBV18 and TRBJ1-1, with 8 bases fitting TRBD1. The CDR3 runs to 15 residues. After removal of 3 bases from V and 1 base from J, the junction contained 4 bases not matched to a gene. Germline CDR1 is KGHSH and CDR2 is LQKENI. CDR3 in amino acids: CASSPTGGENTEAFF. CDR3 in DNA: TGTGCCAGCTCACCTACAGGGGGGGAGAACACTGAAGCTTTCTTT. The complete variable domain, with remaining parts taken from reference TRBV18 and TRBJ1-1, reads NAGVMQNPRHLVRRRGQEARLRCSPMKGHSHVYWYRQLPEEGLKFMVYLQKENIIDESGMPKERFSAEFPKEGPSILRIQQVVRGDSAAYFCASSPTGGENTEAFFGQGTRLTVV.

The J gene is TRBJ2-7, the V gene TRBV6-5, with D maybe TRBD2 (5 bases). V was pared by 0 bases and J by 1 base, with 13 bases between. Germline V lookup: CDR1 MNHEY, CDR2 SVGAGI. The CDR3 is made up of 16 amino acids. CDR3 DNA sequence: TGTGCCAGCAGTTACTCCGGGGAAAGGCCGTCCTACGAGCAGTACTTC. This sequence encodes CASSYSGERPSYEQYF.